What follows describes a single TCR beta chain. Its matching antigen is unknown. These data are taken from a study of T cell responses to AZD1222 COVID-19 vaccine. Overall study context: The analysis combined second doses at about 4 or about 12 weeks. Findings and caveats of the study: Spike-wide vaccine-associated CD4 TCRs dominated at 160-218 and 743-854. Clonal diversity was possibly underestimated; the donors were predominantly white British and more often female.

This CDR3 is 17 amino acids long. The junction had 10 bases not matched to a gene; V was cut back by 3 bases and J by 7 bases. Germline assignment: CDR1 SGHAT and CDR2 FQNNGV. Produced via immunoSEQ multiplex PCR; TCRdb's table is partial and in-frame only. The profile covers roughly 130,000 clones, with just over 85% appearing a single time and roughly 7.4% taken by the ten largest. The receptor was derived from an adult in good health. The chain joins TRBV11-2 to TRBJ2-1, with 12 bases matching TRBD2. Sequencing was performed on peripheral blood, taken on day 0 of AZD1222 vaccination. The CDR3 loop reads CASSLGLTSGGRNEQFF. The CDR3 DNA reads TGTGCCAGCAGCTTGGGACTGACTAGCGGGGGACGGAATGAGCAGTTCTTC. Variable domain in full (rest from reference TRBV11-2 and TRBJ2-1): EAGVAQSPRYKIIEKRQSVAFWCNPISGHATLYWYQQILGQGPKLLIQFQNNGVVDDSQLPKDRFSAERLKGVDSTLKIQPAKLEDSAVYLCASSLGLTSGGRNEQFFGPGTRLTVL.